The rows below give T cell receptor beta chains drawn from one sample of a study of regulatory T cells in long-lasting Graves disease. TCRdb fed the multiplex PCR reads into MiXCR, producing one record per CDR3 protein. The data show approximately 230,000 distinct CDR3 sequences, approximately 20% seen once. This specimen was peripheral blood mononuclear cells (PBMCs), taken at new diagnosis, from a patient treated with antithyroid drugs. The receptors originated from a female donor with Graves disease. The conserved cysteine and the conserved F or W are not part of the CDR3 here.

>TRBV7-2
ASTFFGQPFAYGYT
>TRBV11-2
ASSFETSGFTDTQY
>TRBV7-2
ASISGDTQY
>TRBV5-1
ASSLQGNSNQPQH
>TRBV19
ASSSGGYYEQY
>TRBV11-2
ASQTGTPDEQY
>TRBV20-1
SALPAGGYEQY
>TRBV10-3
AIMSGGRALPRAYEQY
>TRBV11-1
ASSRDWAEAGELF
>TRBV19
ASSKGFVTPNSF
>TRBV27
ASRITGRETQY